This is a list of T cell receptor beta chains from one sample in a study of CD8+ T cells in alopecia areata. Profiling relied on immunoSEQ multiplex PCR, and the TCRdb table lists in-frame clones only, not all of them. The sample gives 150,000 to 200,000 clones, about 70% of which show up once; 11% is in the top ten. This specimen was CD8+ T cells sorted from blood, taken at week 0. These receptors were collected from a human donor with alopecia areata. Each CDR3 is given with its conserved first and last residue. The order of the fields is J gene, V gene, D gene, clone size, CDR3 protein, CDR3 DNA. A D gene is named only where the DNA matches it firmly. A row's size may be missing; if present it is once, few, many or a size class.

>TRBJ1-1|TRBV6-5|-|once
CATQGGGTEAFF
TGTGCCACCCAGGGTGGGGGCACTGAAGCTTTCTTT
>TRBJ1-6|TRBV27|-|-
CARVKGPCNSPLHF
TGTGCCAGGGTCAAGGGACCGTGTAATTCACCCCTCCACTTT
>TRBJ1-5|TRBV6-6|-|-
CACTGGSNQPQHF
TGTGCCTGCACGGGGGGGAGCAATCAGCCCCAGCATTTT
>TRBJ1-2|TRBV30|-|once
CAWSLSGNYGYTF
TGTGCCTGGAGTCTTTCCGGGAACTATGGCTACACCTTC
>TRBJ1-2|TRBV7-9|-|-
CASSLWRESGYTF
TGTGCCAGCAGCTTATGGAGGGAAAGCGGCTACACCTTC
>TRBJ2-1|TRBV6-5|-|-
CASSYSSLQGGNEQFF
TGTGCCAGCAGTTACTCGAGTCTCCAGGGCGGTAATGAGCAGTTCTTC
>TRBJ2-7|TRBV2|-|-
CASSDVASGSYEQYF
TGTGCCAGCAGTGATGTGGCCTCCGGCTCCTACGAGCAGTACTTC
>TRBJ2-1|TRBV11-1|TRBD2|-
CASSRGGSYNEQFF
TGTGCCAGCAGTCGGGGGGGCTCCTACAATGAGCAGTTCTTC
>TRBJ1-3|TRBV5-6|-|-
CASSYTGRGNTIYF
TGTGCCAGCAGCTACACAGGGCGCGGAAACACCATATATTTT
>TRBJ2-1|TRBV27|TRBD1|-
CASIEAGQGNNEQFF
TGTGCCAGCATAGAAGCGGGACAGGGGAACAATGAGCAGTTCTTC
>TRBJ2-1|TRBV4-2|-|-
CASSPRTSGGDEQFF
TGTGCCAGCAGCCCTCGAACGTCGGGCGGAGATGAGCAGTTCTTC
>TRBJ1-1|TRBV2|-|-
CASSAPRGVNTEAFF
TGTGCCAGCAGTGCCCCCCGAGGCGTGAACACTGAAGCTTTCTTT
>TRBJ1-5|TRBV4-1|-|once
CASSQDPGQPQHF
TGCGCCAGCAGCCAAGATCCAGGTCAGCCCCAGCATTTT
>TRBJ1-5|TRBV19|-|-
CASTYTRTVDQPQHF
TGTGCCAGTACCTATACTCGGACGGTCGATCAGCCCCAGCATTTT
>TRBJ1-2|TRBV7-9|-|-
CASSHERGGYTF
TGTGCCAGCAGCCATGAACGAGGCGGCTACACCTTC
>TRBJ2-3|TRBV5-1|-|few
CASIHGDTQYF
TGCGCCAGCATCCACGGAGATACGCAGTATTTT
>TRBJ2-7|TRBV5-6|TRBD1|-
CASSFGQGSHEQYF
TGTGCCAGCAGCTTCGGACAGGGGAGCCACGAGCAGTACTTC
>TRBJ2-1|TRBV30|-|-
CAWSEGGEQFF
TGTGCCTGGAGCGAGGGTGGCGAGCAGTTCTTC
>TRBJ1-1|TRBV29-1|-|-
CSVVGANGEAFF
TGCAGCGTTGTGGGGGCCAACGGTGAAGCTTTCTTT
>TRBJ2-3|TRBV30|TRBD1|-
CAWSPGTGTADTQYF
TGTGCCTGGAGTCCCGGGACAGGGACGGCAGATACGCAGTATTTT
>TRBJ2-7|TRBV13|-|few
CASSSIENSYEQYF
TGTGCCAGCAGTTCCATAGAGAACTCCTACGAGCAGTACTTC
>TRBJ1-2|TRBV2|-|-
CASTGYGYTF
TGTGCCAGCACGGGTTATGGCTACACCTTC